A selection of T cell receptor beta chains follows, all from one sample in a study of blood T cell repertoires in COVID-19. The protocol was immunoSEQ multiplex PCR, while the TCRdb copy is restricted to in-frame clones and leaves out a portion. The sample contains 200,000 to 250,000 clones, 65% to 90% of which appear only once. The sequenced sample was peripheral blood. The receptors were sampled from a man aged 50-59 years with acute or convalescent COVID-19. Each CDR3 is given with its conserved first and last residue. D genes are given only for firm matches. Expanded clones get a size class; other rows say once, few or many, or leave the size out.

TRBJ1-5	TRBV5-1	NA	NA	CASSLAGPDQPQHF	TGCGCCAGCAGCTTGGCAGGGCCCGATCAGCCCCAGCATTTT
TRBJ2-1	TRBV5-8	NA	NA	CASSLMLGVENEQFF	TGTGCCAGCAGCTTGATGCTAGGTGTAGAAAATGAGCAGTTCTTC
TRBJ1-2	TRBV28	once	NA	CASSLTQGYYGYTF	TGTGCCAGCAGTTTAACCCAGGGCTACTATGGCTACACCTTC
TRBJ1-5	TRBV12-3/TRBV12-4	NA	NA	CASSFGSEPQHF	TGTGCCAGCAGTTTCGGTTCTGAGCCCCAGCATTTT
TRBJ2-1	TRBV7-2	NA	TRBD2	CASRATRASGYNEQFF	TGTGCCAGCAGAGCCACCCGGGCTAGCGGGTACAATGAGCAGTTCTTC
TRBJ1-1	TRBV6-5	NA	NA	CASIRGTSAFF	TGTGCCAGCATAAGGGGGACCTCGGCTTTCTTT
TRBJ1-1	TRBV5-4	few	NA	CASSLPRQMNTEAFF	TGTGCCAGCAGCTTGCCTAGACAGATGAACACTGAAGCTTTCTTT
TRBJ1-5	TRBV19	NA	NA	CASSSQGFSNQPQHF	TGTGCCAGTAGTTCGCAGGGATTTAGCAATCAGCCCCAGCATTTT
TRBJ2-2	TRBV6-5	NA	TRBD2	CATLAGVGGELFF	TGTGCCACCCTGGCGGGGGTGGGCGGGGAGCTGTTTTTT
TRBJ2-3	TRBV19	NA	NA	CASTLGLTTDTQYF	TGTGCCAGTACCTTAGGACTAACCACAGATACGCAGTATTTT
TRBJ2-7	TRBV5-1	once	TRBD1	CASSLQGQSHEQYF	TGCGCCAGCAGCTTACAGGGGCAATCCCACGAGCAGTACTTC
TRBJ2-7	TRBV11-2	NA	TRBD1	CASSSTGGPYEQYF	TGTGCCAGCAGCTCCACAGGGGGTCCCTACGAGCAGTACTTC
TRBJ1-5	TRBV29-1	NA	NA	CSAREGDQPQHF	TGCAGCGCCCGCGAAGGGGATCAGCCCCAGCATTTT
TRBJ2-5	TRBV15	NA	TRBD1	CATASDRERETQYF	TGTGCCACCGCTTCGGACAGGGAACGAGAGACCCAGTACTTC
TRBJ2-2	TRBV5-5	once	NA	CASSWTVAGATGELFF	TGTGCCAGCAGCTGGACCGTAGCAGGGGCCACCGGGGAGCTGTTTTTT
TRBJ1-5	TRBV12-3/TRBV12-4	once	NA	CASSSLPQPQHF	TGTGCCAGCAGTTCCCTACCCCAGCCCCAGCATTTT
TRBJ2-5	TRBV14	NA	NA	CASSPRVGKETQYF	TGTGCCAGCAGCCCCAGGGTTGGGAAAGAGACCCAGTACTTC